This TCR beta chain originates from a study of blood T cell repertoires in COVID-19. Study details: Acute and convalescent COVID-19 specimens originated in the United States, Italy and Spain. Sample material is recorded as cDNA or gDNA derived from T cells, B-cell-depleted T cells, or PBMCs.

The CDR3 length is 16 residues. Authors' analysis steps: Reference gene primers were amplified, and this amplification served to estimate nucleated cell counts. The method was immunoSEQ multiplex PCR; TCRdb's version includes in-frame clones alone and lacks a portion of them. V, J and clone size are taken as reported in that table, and D and trimming were inferred from the DNA itself. The profile shows 200,000 to 250,000 clones, around 80% of them singletons. This TCR came from a woman between 65 and 79 years old with acute or convalescent COVID-19. This chain links TRBV1 with TRBJ1-2; the DNA was not used to check the table's D call, TRBD1. TRBV1 is a pseudogene segment. Sample: peripheral blood. In DNA, the CDR3 is TGCACCAGCAGCCAATCCCGGACAGGGGTCCACTATGGCTACACCTTC. It is translated as CTSSQSRTGVHYGYTF.